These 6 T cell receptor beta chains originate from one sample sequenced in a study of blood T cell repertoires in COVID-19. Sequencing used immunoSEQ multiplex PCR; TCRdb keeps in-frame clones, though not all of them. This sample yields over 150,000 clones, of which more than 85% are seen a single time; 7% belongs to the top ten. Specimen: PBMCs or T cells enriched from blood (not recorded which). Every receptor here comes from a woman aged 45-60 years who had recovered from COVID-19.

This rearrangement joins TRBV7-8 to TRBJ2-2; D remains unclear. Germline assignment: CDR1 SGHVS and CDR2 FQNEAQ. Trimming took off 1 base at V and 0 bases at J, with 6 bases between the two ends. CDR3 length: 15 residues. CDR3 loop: CASSLVSANTGELFF. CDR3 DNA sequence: TGTGCCAGCAGCTTAGTCAGCGCGAACACCGGGGAGCTGTTTTTT.

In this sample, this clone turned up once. Here the CDR3 reads CASSLDSGQGFYEQYF. In DNA, the CDR3 is TGTGCCAGCAGCTTAGATTCTGGACAGGGGTTCTACGAGCAGTACTTC. This rearrangement joins TRBV7-6 to TRBJ2-7; 9 nucleotides line up with TRBD1. J lost 3 bases, V lost 1 base, and 7 bases had no gene match. CDR3 size: 16 residues. Germline V lookup: CDR1 SGHVS, CDR2 FNYEAQ.

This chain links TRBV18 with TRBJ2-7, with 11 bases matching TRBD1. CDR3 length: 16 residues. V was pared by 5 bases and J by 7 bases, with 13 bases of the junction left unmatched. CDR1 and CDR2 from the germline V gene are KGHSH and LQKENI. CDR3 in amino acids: CASSTYGQGAVEEQYF. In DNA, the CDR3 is TGTGCCAGCTCAACCTATGGACAGGGGGCTGTCGAAGAGCAGTACTTC.

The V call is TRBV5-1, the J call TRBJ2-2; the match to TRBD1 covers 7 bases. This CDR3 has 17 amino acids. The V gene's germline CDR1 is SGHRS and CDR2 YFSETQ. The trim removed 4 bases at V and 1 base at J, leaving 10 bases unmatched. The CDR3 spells CASSPDRSRRNTGELFF. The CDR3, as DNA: TGCGCCAGCAGCCCGGACAGGTCAAGGAGGAACACCGGGGAGCTGTTTTTT.

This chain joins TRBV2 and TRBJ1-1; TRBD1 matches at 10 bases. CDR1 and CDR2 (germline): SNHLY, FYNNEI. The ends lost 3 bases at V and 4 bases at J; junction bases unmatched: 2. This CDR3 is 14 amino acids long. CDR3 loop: CASSDRTGGTEAFF. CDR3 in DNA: TGTGCCAGCAGTGACAGGACAGGGGGCACTGAAGCTTTCTTT. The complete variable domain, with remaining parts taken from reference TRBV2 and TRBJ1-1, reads EPEVTQTPSHQVTQMGQEVILRCVPISNHLYFYWYRQILGQKVEFLVSFYNNEISEKSEIFDDQFSVERPDGSNFTLKIRSTKLEDSAMYFCASSDRTGGTEAFFGQGTRLTVV.

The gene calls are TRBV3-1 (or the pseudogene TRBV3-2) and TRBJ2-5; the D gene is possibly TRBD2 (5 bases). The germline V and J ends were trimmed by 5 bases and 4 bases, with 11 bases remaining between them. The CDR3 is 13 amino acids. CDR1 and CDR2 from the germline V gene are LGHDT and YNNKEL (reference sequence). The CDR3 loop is CASSSTRGETQYF. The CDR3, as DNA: TGTGCCAGCAGCTCGACACGGGGAGAGACCCAGTACTTC.